This T cell receptor (beta chain) was sequenced in a study of blood T cell repertoires in COVID-19. In the study overall: COVID-19 samples from acute and convalescent phases originated in the United States, Italy and Spain. From T cells, B-cell-depleted T cells, or PBMCs came the material, which was cDNA or gDNA.

In the original analysis: Estimated nucleated cell counts came from reference gene primer amplification. Libraries were prepared by immunoSEQ multiplex PCR; TCRdb keeps only in-frame clonotypes and omits some of them. V and J calls and clone size come straight from that table; D and trimming were deduced from the DNA. The sample consists of some 180,000 clones, roughly nine tenths of them appearing once. CDR1 and CDR2 from the germline V gene are SGHVS and FNYEAQ. The CDR3 is made up of 15 amino acids. Trimming took 4 bases from V and 4 from J, leaving 16 bases between them. The specimen was peripheral blood. The origin of this receptor is a man in his 70s with active or convalescent COVID-19. The chain uses TRBV7-6 and TRBJ1-2, with D possibly being TRBD1 (6 bases). CDR3 region: CASSSGLTGGYGYTF. CDR3 nucleotide sequence: TGTGCCAGCAGCTCTGGATTGACAGGAGGCTATGGCTACACCTTC.